The rows below give T cell receptor beta chains drawn from one sample of a study of cytomegalovirus exposure and HLA in healthy donors. Clones were sequenced by immunoSEQ multiplex PCR, and TCRdb holds only the in-frame ones, with some missing. The data contain approximately 190,000 clones, about 80% of them singletons. Input material: PBMCs. These receptors originate from a woman aged 45-59 years in good health and CMV-seropositive. The CDR3 runs from the conserved cysteine through the conserved F or W. Fields, in order: clone size, CDR3 length, V gene, D gene, J gene, CDR3 protein, CDR3 DNA. The D gene is left open where the match is weak. Rows give clone size only sometimes, using once, few, many, or a class for an expanded clone.

>.|14|TRBV6-6|TRBD1|TRBJ1-1
CASSYSIRGPEAFF
TGTGCCAGCAGTTACTCGATAAGGGGGCCTGAAGCTTTCTTT
>.|16|TRBV2|.|TRBJ1-5
CASSEARRGGNQPQHF
TGTGCCAGCAGTGAAGCGAGGAGAGGAGGGAATCAGCCCCAGCATTTT
>.|13|TRBV5-4|.|TRBJ1-2
CASSNRVNYGYTF
TGTGCCAGCAGCAACAGGGTTAACTATGGCTACACCTTC
>.|14|TRBV7-2|TRBD2|TRBJ2-3
CASSERGRTDTQYF
TGTGCCAGCAGCGAGCGGGGGCGCACAGATACGCAGTATTTT
>.|11|TRBV5-1|.|TRBJ2-5
CASSQRETQYF
TGCGCCAGCAGCCAACGGGAGACCCAGTACTTC
>.|16|TRBV7-3|.|TRBJ2-5
CASSLGGAGAQETQYF
TGTGCCAGCAGCTTGGGGGGGGCGGGGGCCCAAGAGACCCAGTACTTC
>.|13|TRBV6-6|.|TRBJ1-1
CASSSGGNTEAFF
TGTGCCAGCAGCTCGGGTGGGAACACTGAAGCTTTCTTT
>.|16|TRBV2|TRBD1|TRBJ2-1
CASSEEGTGVHNEQFF
TGTGCCAGCAGTGAAGAGGGGACAGGGGTCCACAATGAGCAGTTCTTC
>.|13|TRBV5-1|.|TRBJ1-2
CASTPGQNYGYTF
TGCGCCAGCACCCCGGGACAAAACTATGGCTACACCTTC
>.|14|TRBV25-1|.|TRBJ1-2
CASSEGGRLYGYTF
TGTGCCAGCAGTGAAGGTGGCAGACTCTATGGCTACACCTTC
>.|13|TRBV4-3|.|TRBJ2-1
CASSQASYNEQFF
TGCGCCAGCAGCCAAGCTAGCTACAATGAGCAGTTCTTC
>few|15|TRBV15|.|TRBJ2-1
CATSRDRNSYNEQFF
TGTGCCACCAGCAGAGATCGTAATAGCTACAATGAGCAGTTCTTC
>once|16|TRBV5-6|TRBD2|TRBJ2-5
CASSLESRVAGETQYF
TGTGCCAGCAGCTTGGAATCCCGGGTAGCGGGTGAGACCCAGTACTTC
>.|15|TRBV27|TRBD1|TRBJ2-7
CASSLIGTGTYEQYF
TGTGCCAGCAGTTTGATCGGGACAGGGACCTACGAGCAGTACTTC
>.|15|TRBV5-6|TRBD1|TRBJ1-2
CASSSTDAGGYGYTF
TGTGCCAGCAGCTCGACAGACGCAGGGGGCTATGGCTACACCTTC
>few|14|TRBV29-1|TRBD1|TRBJ1-4
CSVRSGGLNEKLFF
TGCAGCGTACGATCAGGGGGACTTAATGAAAAACTGTTTTTT
>.|14|TRBV27|.|TRBJ2-5
CASSLGPLGETQYF
TGTGCCAGCAGTTTGGGGCCCCTCGGGGAGACCCAGTACTTC
>.|17|TRBV4-1|.|TRBJ1-2
CASSQDHGTLGFYGYTF
TGCGCCAGCAGCCAAGATCACGGAACACTAGGTTTCTATGGCTACACCTTC
>once|14|TRBV7-8|TRBD1|TRBJ1-2
CASSLRDRDFGYTF
TGTGCCAGCAGCTTACGGGACAGGGATTTTGGCTACACCTTC
>.|15|TRBV27|TRBD2|TRBJ2-7
CASSLTSGGRYEQYF
TGTGCCAGCAGTTTGACTAGCGGGGGTCGCTACGAGCAGTACTTC
>once|12|TRBV4-3|.|TRBJ1-2
CASSHRAVGYTF
TGCGCCAGCAGCCACAGGGCAGTTGGCTACACCTTC
>.|17|TRBV5-8|TRBD1|TRBJ2-7
CASSFRKGGQASYEQYF
TGTGCCAGCAGCTTTAGAAAGGGGGGACAGGCGTCCTACGAGCAGTACTTC
>.|14|TRBV5-1|.|TRBJ2-5
CASSSQGGQETQYF
TGCGCCAGCAGCTCCCAGGGGGGCCAAGAGACCCAGTACTTC
>once|14|TRBV11-2|.|TRBJ2-2
CASSLEAGTGELFF
TGTGCCAGCAGCTTAGAAGCAGGGACCGGGGAGCTGTTTTTT
>.|16|TRBV4-1|.|TRBJ2-5
CASSPRVSGQVETQYF
TGCGCCAGCAGCCCGAGGGTTAGCGGCCAGGTGGAGACCCAGTACTTC
>.|16|TRBV10-1|.|TRBJ2-3
CASSESGTLIADTQYF
TGCGCCAGCAGTGAGTCCGGGACTTTAATCGCAGATACGCAGTATTTT
>once|16|TRBV7-2|.|TRBJ2-2
CASSFLGGRNTGELFF
TGTGCCAGCAGCTTCTTGGGGGGACGGAACACCGGGGAGCTGTTTTTT
>.|16|TRBV7-2|TRBD2|TRBJ2-2
CASSSRLAANTGELFF
TGTGCCAGCAGCTCCAGACTAGCGGCGAACACCGGGGAGCTGTTTTTT
>.|15|TRBV28|TRBD2|TRBJ2-7
CASFGRTSASYEQYF
TGTGCCAGTTTCGGAAGGACTAGCGCTTCCTACGAGCAGTACTTC
>once|16|TRBV30|.|TRBJ1-4
CAWSVALGAANEKLFF
TGTGCCTGGAGTGTAGCGTTGGGGGCAGCTAATGAAAAACTGTTTTTT
>.|13|TRBV9|.|TRBJ2-3
CASSVEGMARLYF
TGTGCCAGCAGCGTAGAGGGGATGGCCCGGTTGTATTTT
>.|15|TRBV5-1|.|TRBJ2-3
CASSLEAGSTDTQYF
TGCGCCAGCAGCTTGGAGGCAGGGAGCACAGATACGCAGTATTTT
>.|15|TRBV15|.|TRBJ1-3
CATSRDRFSGNTIYF
TGTGCCACCAGCAGAGACAGATTCTCTGGAAACACCATATATTTT
>.|13|TRBV11-3|.|TRBJ2-2
CASSPLRDGELFF
TGTGCCAGCAGCCCCCTGAGAGATGGGGAGCTGTTTTTT
>.|14|TRBV9|.|TRBJ1-1
CASSVGDSDTEAFF
TGTGCCAGCAGCGTAGGAGATTCGGACACTGAAGCTTTCTTT
>.|16|TRBV4-1|TRBD1|TRBJ2-3
CASSQDGQGEAGTQYF
TGCGCCAGCAGCCAAGACGGACAGGGGGAAGCAGGTACGCAGTATTTT
>.|16|TRBV2|TRBD2|TRBJ2-3
CASSAGLAPLTDTQYF
TGTGCCAGCAGTGCGGGACTAGCTCCTCTCACAGATACGCAGTATTTT
>.|15|TRBV7-6|.|TRBJ1-2
CASSLVIDPNYGYTF
TGTGCCAGCAGCTTAGTGATAGATCCTAACTATGGCTACACCTTC
>large|15|TRBV15|TRBD1|TRBJ1-4
CATSREEGATEKLFF
TGTGCCACCAGCAGAGAAGAGGGGGCGACTGAAAAACTGTTTTTT
>.|13|TRBV5-4|TRBD2|TRBJ2-1
CASTFVGGDEQFF
TGTGCCAGCACCTTTGTGGGGGGGGATGAGCAGTTCTTC
>.|13|TRBV19|.|TRBJ1-1
CASSAQGPFQAFF
TGTGCCAGTAGTGCACAGGGTCCTTTTCAAGCTTTCTTT
>.|12|TRBV6-6|.|TRBJ1-1
CASSYDTPEAFF
TGTGCCAGCAGTTACGACACCCCTGAAGCTTTCTTT
>.|16|TRBV15|TRBD1|TRBJ2-1
CATRTPGQASYNEQFF
TGTGCCACCAGAACTCCGGGACAGGCCTCCTACAATGAGCAGTTCTTC
>.|16|TRBV4-1|.|TRBJ2-1
CASSQDVGTPRNEQFF
TGCGCCAGCAGCCAAGATGTAGGGACTCCGCGCAATGAGCAGTTCTTC
>few|14|TRBV27|.|TRBJ2-3
CASRGHIATDTQYF
TGTGCCAGCAGGGGACATATTGCCACAGATACGCAGTATTTT
>.|11|TRBV5-1|.|TRBJ2-3
CASSGTLGQYF
TGCGCCAGCAGCGGTACCCTAGGGCAGTATTTT
>.|12|TRBV5-5|TRBD2|TRBJ2-5
CASSDGGETQYF
TGTGCCAGCAGCGACGGGGGGGAGACCCAGTACTTC
>.|14|TRBV28|.|TRBJ1-2
CASSALRGNYGYTF
TGTGCCAGCAGTGCCCTTAGGGGGAACTATGGCTACACCTTC
>.|16|TRBV9|TRBD2|TRBJ2-3
CASSVVSGGGTDTQYF
TGTGCCAGCAGCGTAGTAAGCGGGGGAGGCACAGATACGCAGTATTTT
>.|14|TRBV7-9|.|TRBJ2-1
CASSSDRGNNEQFF
TGTGCCAGCAGTTCTGACAGAGGCAACAATGAGCAGTTCTTC
>.|13|TRBV30|TRBD1|TRBJ1-2
CAWSLDRGLGYTF
TGTGCCTGGAGCCTAGACAGGGGGCTCGGCTACACCTTC
>.|14|TRBV30|.|TRBJ2-5
CAWIAQGIQETQYF
TGTGCCTGGATTGCCCAGGGCATACAAGAGACCCAGTACTTC
>once|15|TRBV7-9|TRBD1|TRBJ1-6
CASSPDRVGNSPLHF
TGTGCCAGCAGCCCGGACAGGGTCGGGAATTCACCCCTCCACTTT